A single sample gave rise to the 18 T cell receptor beta chains below, sequenced in a study of T-cell memory formation after mild COVID-19. In TCRdb, the 5' RACE reads were re-called with MiXCR into one record per CDR3 protein. The sample records around 200,000 distinct CDR3 sequences, about 22% being singletons. The source material was PBMCs or a T cell subset sorted from them (not recorded which). The receptors shown here come from an adult woman who had mild COVID-19 (a few samples of this study predate the infection). Cell type and time point are not known.

The chain carries TRBV7-9 and TRBJ2-1; D might be TRBD1 (5 bases). CDR1 is SEHNR, CDR2 FQNEAQ, per germline (reference sequence). The V gene lost 1 base and the J gene lost 7 bases, with 17 bases spanning the gap. There are 16 residues in the CDR3. CDR3: CASSLGYGASYNEQFF. In nucleotides, the CDR3 is TGTGCCAGCAGCTTAGGCTATGGGGCGAGCTATAATGAGCAGTTCTTC.

The chain joins TRBV15 to TRBJ2-7; D unclear. The CDR3 length is 11 residues. Germline values: CDR1 LNHNV, CDR2 YYDKDF (reference sequence). With 8 bases removed from V and 2 bases from J, the gap between germline ends came to 7 bases. CDR3 nucleotide sequence: TGTGCCACCCGCGGTCCCTACGAGCAGTACTTC. Protein product: CATRGPYEQYF.

This clonotype has a single count. This rearrangement joins TRBV9 to TRBJ2-1; D gene uncertain. This CDR3 has 14 amino acids. Trimming pared 4 bases from V and 5 bases from J, leaving 13 bases between. Per germline, CDR1 SGDLS and CDR2 YYNGEE. The DNA for the CDR3 is TGTGCCAGCAGCCCAGTAGGACGGGACAATGAGCAGTTCTTC. Residues: CASSPVGRDNEQFF.

Written as DNA, the CDR3 is TGTGCCAGCAGCCTTAGGAATGGCTACACCTTC. The encoded protein is CASSLRNGYTF. V usage is TRBV5-6 and J usage is TRBJ1-2, with D uncertain. Germline V gives CDR1 SGHDT, CDR2 YYEEEE. This CDR3 comprises 11 residues. With 4 bases removed from V and 6 bases from J, the gap between germline ends came to 7 bases.

This clonotype was found a few times. The chain links TRBV7-8 to TRBJ2-7; TRBD1 or TRBD2 may be the D gene (5 bases each). This CDR3 comprises 14 residues. Germline CDR1 and CDR2: SGHVS and FQNEAQ. V lost 0 bases, J lost 6 bases, and 12 bases lay in between. The DNA for the CDR3 is TGTGCCAGCAGCTTAGCGCCGGGGCAGATCGAGCAGTACTTC. This translates into CASSLAPGQIEQYF.

The chain recombines TRBV20-1 with TRBJ2-1; TRBD2 agrees at 9 bases. Germline V gene lookup returns CDR1 DFQATT and CDR2 SNEGSKA (reference sequence). The length of the CDR3 is 15 residues. After removal of 0 bases from V and 4 bases from J, the junction contained 4 bases not matched to a gene. This chain's CDR3 is CSARDRLAVYNEQFF. Here the CDR3 DNA reads TGCAGTGCTAGAGATCGACTAGCGGTTTACAATGAGCAGTTCTTC.

In DNA, the CDR3 is TGTGCCAGCAGCGTCGGACTAGCGGGAGTCACTTACAATGAGCAGTTCTTC. It is translated as CASSVGLAGVTYNEQFF. The chain couples TRBV9 to TRBJ2-1; TRBD2 matches 13 bases. Trimming cost V 2 bases and J 4 bases; bases outside gene matches: 6. The CDR3 runs to 17 residues. Germline lookup yields CDR1 SGDLS and CDR2 YYNGEE. Looking up the rest from reference TRBV9 and TRBJ2-1 gives the full variable domain: DSGVTQTPKHLITATGQRVTLRCSPRSGDLSVYWYQQSLDQGLQFLIQYYNGEERAKGNILERFSAQQFPDLHSELNLSSLELGDSALYFCASSVGLAGVTYNEQFFGPGTRLTVL.

This clonotype appeared a few times. The V gene is TRBV24-1, the J gene TRBJ1-1, with 9 nucleotides matching TRBD1. CDR1 is KGHDR, CDR2 SFDVKD, per germline. With V trimmed by 4 bases and J by 6 bases, 5 bases remained unmatched. The CDR3 is made up of 14 amino acids. The CDR3: CATSERTGGSEAFF. The CDR3 coding sequence is TGTGCCACCAGTGAGCGCACAGGGGGCTCTGAAGCTTTCTTT.

The chain couples TRBV29-1 to TRBJ1-1; 7 nucleotides align to TRBD1. The CDR3 sequence is 12 residues long. The V and J ends lost 7 bases and 7 bases, in that order; junction bases with no gene match: 9. CDR1 SQVTM and CDR2 ANQGSEA come from the germline V gene. The CDR3 region is CSARQGGIEAFF. The DNA for the CDR3 is TGCAGCGCCCGACAGGGAGGAATTGAAGCTTTCTTT.

This clonotype was recorded a few times. The chain joins TRBV11-2 to TRBJ2-1, with TRBD2 identical over 12 bases. This CDR3 spans 19 amino acids. The germline V gene has CDR1 SGHAT and CDR2 FQNNGV. The V gene end was trimmed by 1 base and the J gene end by 5 bases; junction bases not matched to a gene: 12. Here the CDR3 reads CASSLVRASGRVLDNEQFF. In nucleotides, the CDR3 is TGTGCCAGCAGCTTAGTCAGAGCTAGCGGGAGGGTCCTGGACAATGAGCAGTTCTTC.

The chain recombines TRBV7-2 with TRBJ2-7; a possible D gene is TRBD1 (5 bases). V lost 1 base and J 3 bases, leaving 7 bases between the germline ends. CDR1 SGHTA and CDR2 FQGNSA come from the germline V gene. The CDR3 is made up of 13 amino acids. The CDR3 sequence: CASSLEGNYEQYF. The CDR3 DNA is TGTGCCAGCAGCTTAGAGGGGAACTACGAGCAGTACTTC.

This sequence joins TRBV4-1 and TRBJ2-2; 9 bases match TRBD1. The CDR3 runs to 15 residues. J gave up 6 bases and V 5 bases, and 7 bases lay outside the gene matches. Germline lookup yields CDR1 MGHRA and CDR2 YSYEKL. The CDR3 coding sequence is TGCGCCAGCAGCTCCCGACAGGGGGAGGCCGGGGAGCTGTTTTTT. It translates to CASSSRQGEAGELFF.

The V and J genes are TRBV11-2 and TRBJ2-7; 8 bases fit TRBD1. The CDR3 sequence is 15 residues long. Germline trimming cut 3 bases from V and 2 bases from J; bases unmatched to any gene: 6. CDR1 and CDR2 (germline): SGHAT, FQNNGV. The DNA for the CDR3 is TGTGCCAGCAGCTTTCACAGGACAGGGCCCTACGAGCAGTACTTC. As protein: CASSFHRTGPYEQYF.

This clonotype was seen a handful of times. CDR3 nucleotide sequence: TGCGCCAGCAGCCAAGATGGACAGTTCTCTGGGGCCAACGTCCTGACTTTC. This codes for CASSQDGQFSGANVLTF. The chain is built from TRBV4-3 and TRBJ2-6; D possibly corresponds to TRBD1 (6 bases). Germline CDR1 reads LGHNA; CDR2 reads YSLEER. The germline V and J ends were trimmed by 0 bases and 0 bases, with 9 bases remaining between them. The CDR3 is 17 residues long.

In its sample, this clonotype was seen a few times. The chain employs TRBV12-3 or TRBV12-4 and TRBJ2-2; 10 bases agree with TRBD2. The CDR3 totals 15 residues. J lost 5 bases, V lost 5 bases, and 5 bases had no gene match. The CDR3 sequence: CASSPLAGTTGELFF. The CDR3 DNA follows: TGTGCCAGCAGTCCACTAGCGGGAACGACCGGGGAGCTGTTTTTT.

This clonotype has just a few counts. V and J are TRBV7-8 and TRBJ2-1, with D possibly TRBD1 on 6 matching bases. The CDR3 runs 17 residues. The ends were cut back, 2 bases at V and 5 bases at J, with 19 bases in the middle. CDR1 and CDR2 (germline): SGHVS, FQNEAQ. CDR3: CASSLKAQGSPNNEQFF. For the CDR3, the DNA is TGTGCCAGCAGCTTAAAAGCCCAGGGGTCCCCCAACAATGAGCAGTTCTTC.

The chain recombines TRBV11-2 with TRBJ2-7; tentatively, D is TRBD1 (5 bases). This CDR3 contains 15 residues. The germline CDR1 and CDR2 sequences are SGHAT and FQNNGV. With 3 bases removed from V and 1 base from J, the gap between germline ends came to 13 bases. CDR3 residues: CASSFDSFSSYEQYF. Written as DNA, the CDR3 is TGTGCCAGCAGCTTCGACAGCTTCTCTTCCTACGAGCAGTACTTC.

This clonotype was counted only a few times. The genes are TRBV6-2 or TRBV6-3 and TRBJ2-1; 11 positions match TRBD1. Germline trimming cut 5 bases from V and 4 bases from J; bases unmatched to any gene: 7. Looked up from germline, CDR1 is MNHEY and CDR2 is SVGEGT. CDR3 length: 16 amino acids. This CDR3 is CASSTDRGLPYNEQFF. CDR3 bases: TGTGCCAGCAGTACGGACAGGGGGCTACCATACAATGAGCAGTTCTTC.